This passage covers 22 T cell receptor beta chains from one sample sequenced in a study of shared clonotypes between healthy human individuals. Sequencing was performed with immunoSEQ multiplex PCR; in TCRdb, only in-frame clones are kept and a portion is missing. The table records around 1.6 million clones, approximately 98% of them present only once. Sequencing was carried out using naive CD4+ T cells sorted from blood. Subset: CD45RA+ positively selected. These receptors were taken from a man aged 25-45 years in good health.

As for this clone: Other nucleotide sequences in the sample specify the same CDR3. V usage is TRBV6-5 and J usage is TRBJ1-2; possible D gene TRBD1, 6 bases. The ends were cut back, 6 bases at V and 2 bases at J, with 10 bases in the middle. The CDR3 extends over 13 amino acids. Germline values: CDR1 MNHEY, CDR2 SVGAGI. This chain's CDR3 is CASSRTGNYGYTF. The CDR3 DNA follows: TGTGCCAGCAGCCGTACAGGGAACTATGGCTACACCTTC.

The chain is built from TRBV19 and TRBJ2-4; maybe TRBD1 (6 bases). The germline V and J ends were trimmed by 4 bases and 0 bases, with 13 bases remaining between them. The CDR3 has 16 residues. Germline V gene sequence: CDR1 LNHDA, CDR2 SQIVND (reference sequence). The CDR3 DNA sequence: TGTGCCAGTAGTACACAGGGCCGGAGAGCCAAAAACATTCAGTACTTC. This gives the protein CASSTQGRRAKNIQYF. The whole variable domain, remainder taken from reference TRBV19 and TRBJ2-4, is DGGITQSPKYLFRKEGQNVTLSCEQNLNHDAMYWYRQDPGQGLRLIYYSQIVNDFQKGDIAEGYSVSREKKESFPLTVTSAQKNPTAFYLCASSTQGRRAKNIQYFGAGTRLSVL.

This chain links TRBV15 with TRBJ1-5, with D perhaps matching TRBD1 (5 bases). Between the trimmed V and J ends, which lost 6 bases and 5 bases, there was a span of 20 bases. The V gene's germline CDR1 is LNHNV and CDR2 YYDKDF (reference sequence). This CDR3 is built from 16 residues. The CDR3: CATRGRGPGGDQPQHF. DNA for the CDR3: TGTGCCACCAGGGGAAGGGGCCCCGGCGGGGATCAGCCCCAGCATTTT.

The CDR3, as DNA: TGTGCCATCAGTGTCGACAGGGGAGTGAACACTGAAGCTTTCTTT. It translates to CAISVDRGVNTEAFF. The chain uses TRBV10-3 and TRBJ1-1, with 8 positions matching TRBD1. The germline V gene encodes CDR1 ENHRY and CDR2 SYGVKD. CDR3 length: 15 residues. V gave up 4 bases and J gave up 0 bases; unmatched junction bases: 4.

This CDR3 is CATSSRQGAYEQYF. The DNA for the CDR3 is TGTGCCACCAGCAGCCGACAGGGAGCCTACGAGCAGTACTTC. The V and J genes are TRBV15 and TRBJ2-7; 7 nucleotides line up with TRBD1. The CDR3 runs to 14 residues. Germline assignment: CDR1 LNHNV and CDR2 YYDKDF (reference sequence). V lost 3 bases, J lost 2 bases, and 4 bases stayed unmatched.

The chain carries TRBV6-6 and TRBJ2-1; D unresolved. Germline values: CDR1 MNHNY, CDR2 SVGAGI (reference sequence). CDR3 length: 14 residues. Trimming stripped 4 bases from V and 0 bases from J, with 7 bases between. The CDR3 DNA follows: TGTGCCAGCAGTTCCTACATCTCCTACAATGAGCAGTTCTTC. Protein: CASSSYISYNEQFF.

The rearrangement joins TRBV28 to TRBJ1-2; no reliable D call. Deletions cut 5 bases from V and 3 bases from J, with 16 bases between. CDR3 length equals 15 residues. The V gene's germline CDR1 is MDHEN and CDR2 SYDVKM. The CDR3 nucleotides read TGTGCCAGCAGTAAGCCCTTGGGGATTCACTATGGCTACACCTTC. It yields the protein CASSKPLGIHYGYTF.

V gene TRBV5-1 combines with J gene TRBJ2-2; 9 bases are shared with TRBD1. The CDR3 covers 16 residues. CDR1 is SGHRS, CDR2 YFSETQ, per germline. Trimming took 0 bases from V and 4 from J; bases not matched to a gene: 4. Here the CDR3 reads CASSLAGQGSTGELFF. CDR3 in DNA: TGCGCCAGCAGCTTGGCGGGACAGGGTTCCACCGGGGAGCTGTTTTTT.

CDR3 in amino acids: CASSLGLAGRYEQYF. The DNA for the CDR3 is TGTGCCAGCAGTTTGGGACTAGCGGGAAGGTACGAGCAGTACTTC. The gene calls are TRBV27 and TRBJ2-7; 13 bases match TRBD2. The germline CDR1 and CDR2 sequences are MNHEY and SMNVEV (reference sequence). The junction had 3 bases not matched to a gene; V was cut back by 3 bases and J by 4 bases. There are 15 residues in the CDR3.

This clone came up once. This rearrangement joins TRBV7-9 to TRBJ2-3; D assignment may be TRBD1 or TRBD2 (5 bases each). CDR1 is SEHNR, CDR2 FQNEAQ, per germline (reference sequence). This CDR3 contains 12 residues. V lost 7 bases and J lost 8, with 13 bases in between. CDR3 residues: CASTWDLGTQYF. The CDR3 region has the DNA TGTGCCAGCACCTGGGACCTGGGTACGCAGTATTTT.

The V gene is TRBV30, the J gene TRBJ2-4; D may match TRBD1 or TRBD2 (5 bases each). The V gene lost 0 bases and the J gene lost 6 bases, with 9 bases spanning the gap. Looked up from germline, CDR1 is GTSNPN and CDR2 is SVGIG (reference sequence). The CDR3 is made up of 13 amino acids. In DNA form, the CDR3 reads TGTGCCTGGAGTGTACGGGACGGAAACATTCAGTACTTC. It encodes CAWSVRDGNIQYF. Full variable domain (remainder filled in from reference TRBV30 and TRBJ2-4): SQTIHQWPATLVQPVGSPLSLECTVEGTSNPNLYWYRQAAGRGLQLLFYSVGIGQISSEVPQNLSASRPQDRQFILSSKKLLLSDSGFYLCAWSVRDGNIQYFGAGTRLSVL.

CDR3 sequence reads: CASSELSNQPQHF. In DNA, the CDR3 is TGTGCCAGTAGTGAACTTAGCAATCAGCCCCAGCATTTT. The chain has TRBV19 and TRBJ1-5; no definite D call. This CDR3 comprises 13 residues. CDR1 LNHDA and CDR2 SQIVND come from the germline V gene (reference sequence). The germline V and J ends were trimmed by 5 bases and 0 bases, with 5 bases remaining between them.

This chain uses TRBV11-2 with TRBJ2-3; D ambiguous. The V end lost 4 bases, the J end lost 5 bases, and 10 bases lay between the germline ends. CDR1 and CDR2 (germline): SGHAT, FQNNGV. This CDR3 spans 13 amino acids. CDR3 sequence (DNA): TGTGCCAGCAGCTCCTCAGAGAGAGATACGCAGTATTTT. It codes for CASSSSERDTQYF.

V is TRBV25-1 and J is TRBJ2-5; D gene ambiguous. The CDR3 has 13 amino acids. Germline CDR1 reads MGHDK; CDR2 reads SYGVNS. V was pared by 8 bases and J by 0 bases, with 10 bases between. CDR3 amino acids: CASGWGNQETQYF. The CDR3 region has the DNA TGTGCCAGCGGGTGGGGAAACCAAGAGACCCAGTACTTC.

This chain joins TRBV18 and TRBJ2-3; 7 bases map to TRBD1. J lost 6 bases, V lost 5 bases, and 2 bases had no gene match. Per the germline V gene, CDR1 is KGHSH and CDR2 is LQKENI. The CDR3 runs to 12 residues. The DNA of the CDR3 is TGTGCCAGCTCAGGGACAGATGATACGCAGTATTTT. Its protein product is CASSGTDDTQYF.

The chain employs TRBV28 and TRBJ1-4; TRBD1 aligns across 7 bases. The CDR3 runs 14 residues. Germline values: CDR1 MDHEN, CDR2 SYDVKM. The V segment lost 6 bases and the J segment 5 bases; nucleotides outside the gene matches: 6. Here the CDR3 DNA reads TGTGCCAGCAGCCTCGGACAGGTGAATGAAAAACTGTTTTTT. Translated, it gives CASSLGQVNEKLFF.

The DNA for the CDR3 is TGTGCCAGCAGCTTAGATACGGCCAAAAACATTCAGTACTTC. This gives the protein CASSLDTAKNIQYF. The chain couples TRBV7-8 to TRBJ2-4; D is uncertain. The V gene's germline CDR1 is SGHVS and CDR2 FQNEAQ. Trimming shortened V by 1 base and J by 1 base, and 5 bases separated the two germline ends. The CDR3 has 14 residues. The entire variable domain, with the rest obtained from reference TRBV7-8 and TRBJ2-4, is as follows: GAGVSQSPRYKVAKRGQDVALRCDPISGHVSLFWYQQALGQGPEFLTYFQNEAQLDKSGLPSDRFFAERPEGSVSTLKIQRTQQEDSAVYLCASSLDTAKNIQYFGAGTRLSVL.

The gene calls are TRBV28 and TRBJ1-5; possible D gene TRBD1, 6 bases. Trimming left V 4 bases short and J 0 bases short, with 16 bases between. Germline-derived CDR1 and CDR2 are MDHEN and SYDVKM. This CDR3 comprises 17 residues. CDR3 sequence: CASSSRTPRGSNQPQHF. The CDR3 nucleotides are TGTGCCAGCAGTTCGCGAACCCCCAGGGGTAGCAATCAGCCCCAGCATTTT.

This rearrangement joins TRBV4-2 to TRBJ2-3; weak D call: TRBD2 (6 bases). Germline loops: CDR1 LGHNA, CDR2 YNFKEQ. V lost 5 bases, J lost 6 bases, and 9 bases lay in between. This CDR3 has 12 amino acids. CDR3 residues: CASSSRGDTQYF. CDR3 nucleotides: TGTGCCAGCAGCTCCCGGGGGGATACGCAGTATTTT.

CDR3 protein: CAISESNPGLAGGISEQYF. Here the CDR3 DNA reads TGTGCCATCAGTGAATCAAACCCGGGACTAGCGGGAGGCATATCCGAGCAGTACTTC. This chain connects TRBV10-3 to TRBJ2-7; TRBD2 agrees at 15 bases. Trimming at V came to 3 bases and at J to 6 bases, leaving 15 bases not matched to a gene. This CDR3 contains 19 residues. Germline-derived CDR1 and CDR2 are ENHRY and SYGVKD.

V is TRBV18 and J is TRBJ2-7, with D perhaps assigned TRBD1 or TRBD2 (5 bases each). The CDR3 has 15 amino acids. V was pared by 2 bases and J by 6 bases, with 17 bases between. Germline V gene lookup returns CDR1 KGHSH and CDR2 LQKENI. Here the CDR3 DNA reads TGTGCCAGCTCACCAATTACGGGACCCGATGTCGAGCAGTACTTC. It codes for CASSPITGPDVEQYF. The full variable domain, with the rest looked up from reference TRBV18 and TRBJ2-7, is NAGVMQNPRHLVRRRGQEARLRCSPMKGHSHVYWYRQLPEEGLKFMVYLQKENIIDESGMPKERFSAEFPKEGPSILRIQQVVRGDSAAYFCASSPITGPDVEQYFGPGTRLTVT.

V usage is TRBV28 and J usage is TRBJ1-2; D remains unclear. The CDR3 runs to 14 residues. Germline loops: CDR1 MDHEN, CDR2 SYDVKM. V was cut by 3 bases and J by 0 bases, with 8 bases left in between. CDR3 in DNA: TGTGCCAGCAGTTTGCAGGTAGCTAACTATGGCTACACCTTC. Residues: CASSLQVANYGYTF.